This T cell receptor beta chain emerged from a study of T-cell memory formation after mild COVID-19. The overall study: Clusters were largely donor specific.

TCRdb used MiXCR to reprocess the 5' RACE reads, holding one entry per CDR3 protein. The sample lists about 560,000 distinct CDR3 sequences; around 16% were seen once. Overall study results and limits: Among CD4+ contracting clones, most were CM and EM, and CD8+ ones EMRA. Clones that got smaller from day 15 to 85 had even CD4/CD8, while clones growing later tipped toward CD4+.

The V end was cut by 6 bases, the J end by 4 bases, with 16 bases between. The CDR3 consists of 15 residues. The germline CDR1 and CDR2 sequences are LNHNV and YYDKDF (reference sequence). This clonotype turned up a few times. Its antigen is undetermined. The material sequenced was PBMCs or a T cell subset sorted from them (not recorded which). This receptor was identified in an adult woman who had mild COVID-19 (a few samples of this study predate the infection). Cell type and time point are not known. The chain links TRBV15 to TRBJ1-3, with unresolved D. DNA for the CDR3: TGTGCCACCAGGGCAGGCCTTAGTAAGGGAAACACCATATATTTT. It yields the protein CATRAGLSKGNTIYF.